This TCR beta chain was recorded in a study of cytomegalovirus exposure and HLA in healthy donors. About the study: Within the Caucasian-associated ancestry cluster were around four fifths of the roughly 400 genotyped donors. General observations from the study: Researchers counted 164 TCR beta chains as cytomegalovirus-associated. In a later analysis, CMV-associated beta chains were mostly HLA-associated, it appeared.

This clone was counted only a few times. Its antigen is currently unknown. Primers for the PCR totalled 60 Vbeta and 13 Jbeta. Sequenced by immunoSEQ multiplex PCR; TCRdb stores in-frame clones only, minus some. The repertoire has roughly 190,000 clones, about 81% of them found once; the top ten carry about 5%. Trimming at V came to 10 bases and at J to 3 bases, leaving 7 bases not matched to a gene. Per the germline V gene, CDR1 is ENHRY and CDR2 is SYGVKD. The CDR3 consists of 13 residues. Material: PBMCs. The chain couples TRBV10-3 to TRBJ1-1, with 8 bases lining up with TRBD1. This clonotype originated in a man younger than 40 in good health and CMV-seropositive. The chain's CDR3 is CATTGGSDTEAFF. In DNA, the CDR3 is TGTGCCACCACAGGGGGGTCGGACACTGAAGCTTTCTTT.